The source of this T cell receptor (beta chain) is a study of T cells in Graves' hyperthyroidism and ophthalmopathy. Researchers amplified the TCR beta CDR3 regions from RNA transcripts. The HTBI primer set served for first-round RT-PCR of the TCR CDR3. TCRdb ran MiXCR on the multiplex PCR reads and lists one entry per CDR3 protein. The sample includes around 720,000 distinct CDR3 sequences, 35% seen only once; the top ten take around 32%. Study-level results: Separating ophthalmopathy from stable hyperthyroidism was achieved by a 13 V-J model.

With 3 bases removed from V and 10 bases from J, the gap between germline ends came to 12 bases. CDR1 and CDR2 (germline): SGHTA, FQGNSA. The CDR3 length is 12 residues. This clonotype has at least ten counts. The antigen is undetermined. Sequencing used blood. The sequence came from a woman aged 40 to 50 with Graves' hyperthyroidism. The rearrangement joins TRBV7-2 to TRBJ1-1; maybe TRBD1 (6 bases). For the CDR3, the DNA is TGTGCCAGCAGCTTCAGGGGCGGGGCAGCTTTCTTT. This sequence encodes CASSFRGGAAFF.